Sequencing of this TCR beta chain was carried out in a study of blood T cell repertoires in COVID-19. The table lists this clone with a few counts. Germline V gene data show CDR1 as SGHNT and CDR2 as YYREEE (reference sequence). V lost 4 bases, J lost 7 bases, and 7 bases stayed unmatched. This CDR3 has 16 residues. In the authors' workflow: Reference gene primer amplification gave estimated nucleated cell counts. Generated by immunoSEQ multiplex PCR, the TCRdb table keeps only in-frame clones and is missing some. V and J calls and clone size are those listed in that table; D and trimming were worked out from the DNA. The repertoire holds approximately 180,000 clones, with 85% to 90% as singletons.

This receptor was obtained from a middle-aged man who had recovered from COVID-19. J is TRBJ2-2 and V is TRBV5-4; 13 bases line up with TRBD2. Sequencing was performed on PBMCs or T cells enriched from blood (not recorded which). The CDR3 protein is CASSDGLAGVIGELFF. DNA for the CDR3: TGTGCCAGCAGCGACGGACTAGCGGGAGTTATCGGGGAGCTGTTTTTT.